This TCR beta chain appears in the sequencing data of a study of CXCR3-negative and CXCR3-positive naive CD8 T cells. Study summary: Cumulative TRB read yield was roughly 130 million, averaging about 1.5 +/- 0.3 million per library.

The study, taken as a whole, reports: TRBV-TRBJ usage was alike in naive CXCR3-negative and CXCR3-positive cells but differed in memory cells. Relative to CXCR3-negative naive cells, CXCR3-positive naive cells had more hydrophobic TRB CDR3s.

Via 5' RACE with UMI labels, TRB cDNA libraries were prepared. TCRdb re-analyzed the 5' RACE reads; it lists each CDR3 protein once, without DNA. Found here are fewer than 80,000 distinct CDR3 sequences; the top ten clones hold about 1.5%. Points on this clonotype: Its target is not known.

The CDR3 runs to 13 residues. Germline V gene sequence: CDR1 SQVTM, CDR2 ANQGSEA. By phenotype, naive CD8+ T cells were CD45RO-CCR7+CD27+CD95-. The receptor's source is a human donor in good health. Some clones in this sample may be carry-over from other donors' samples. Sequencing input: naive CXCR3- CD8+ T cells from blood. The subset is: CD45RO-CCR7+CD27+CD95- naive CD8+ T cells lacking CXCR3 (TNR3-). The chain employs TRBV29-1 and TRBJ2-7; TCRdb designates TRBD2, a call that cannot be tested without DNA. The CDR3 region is CSVNQRERDEQYF.